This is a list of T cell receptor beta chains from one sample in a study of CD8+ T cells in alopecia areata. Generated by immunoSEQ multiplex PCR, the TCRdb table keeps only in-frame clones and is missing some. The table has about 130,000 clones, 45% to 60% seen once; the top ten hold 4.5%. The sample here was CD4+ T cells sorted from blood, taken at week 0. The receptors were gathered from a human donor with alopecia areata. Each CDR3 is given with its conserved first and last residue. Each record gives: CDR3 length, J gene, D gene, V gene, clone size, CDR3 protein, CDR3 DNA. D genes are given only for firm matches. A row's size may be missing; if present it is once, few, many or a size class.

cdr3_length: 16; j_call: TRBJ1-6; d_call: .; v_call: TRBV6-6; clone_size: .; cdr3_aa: CASSYSRQGPNSPLHF; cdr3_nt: TGTGCCAGCAGTTACTCGCGCCAGGGTCCAAATTCACCCCTCCACTTT
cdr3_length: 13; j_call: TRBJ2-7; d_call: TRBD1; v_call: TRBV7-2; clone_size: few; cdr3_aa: CASGRDRDYEQYF; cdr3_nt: TGTGCCAGCGGCCGGGACAGGGACTACGAGCAGTACTTC
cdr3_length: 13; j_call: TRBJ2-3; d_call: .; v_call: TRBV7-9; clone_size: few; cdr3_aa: CASSTMGGDTQYF; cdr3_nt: TGTGCCAGCAGCACAATGGGCGGGGATACGCAGTATTTT
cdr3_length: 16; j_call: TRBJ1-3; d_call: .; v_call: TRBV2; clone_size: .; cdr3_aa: CASAWGGSKAGNTIYF; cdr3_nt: TGTGCCAGCGCGTGGGGTGGGTCGAAGGCTGGAAACACCATATATTTT
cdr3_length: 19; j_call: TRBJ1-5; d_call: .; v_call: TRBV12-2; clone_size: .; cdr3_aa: CASRLEIVGRERRNQPQHF; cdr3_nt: TGTGCAAGTCGCTTAGAAATAGTTGGACGGGAGAGGCGCAATCAGCCCCAGCATTTT
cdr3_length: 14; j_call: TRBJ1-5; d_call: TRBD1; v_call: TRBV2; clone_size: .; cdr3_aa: CASSGTGGRQPQHF; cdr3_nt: TGTGCCAGCAGTGGGACAGGGGGCCGTCAGCCCCAGCATTTT
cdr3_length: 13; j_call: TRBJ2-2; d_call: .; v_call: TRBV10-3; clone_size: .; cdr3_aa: CAISDPNTGELFF; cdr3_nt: TGTGCCATCAGCGACCCGAACACCGGGGAGCTGTTTTTT
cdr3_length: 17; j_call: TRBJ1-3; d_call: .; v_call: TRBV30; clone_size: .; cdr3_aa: CAWSGYGQFLSGNTIYF; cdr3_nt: TGTGCCTGGAGTGGGTACGGACAGTTCCTCTCTGGAAACACCATATATTTT
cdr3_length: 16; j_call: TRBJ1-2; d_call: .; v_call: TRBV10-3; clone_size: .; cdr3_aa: CAITKTKDGGNYGYTF; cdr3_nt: TGTGCCATCACCAAAACCAAAGACGGGGGTAACTATGGCTACACCTTC
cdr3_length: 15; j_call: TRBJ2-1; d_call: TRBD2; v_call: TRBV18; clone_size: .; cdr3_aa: CASSPRTSGGTEQFF; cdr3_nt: TGTGCCAGCTCACCGAGGACTAGCGGGGGGACTGAGCAGTTCTTC
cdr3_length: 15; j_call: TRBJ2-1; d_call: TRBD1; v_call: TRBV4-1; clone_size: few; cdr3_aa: CASSQPGTGGNEQFF; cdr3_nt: TGCGCCAGCAGCCAACCTGGGACAGGGGGCAATGAGCAGTTCTTC
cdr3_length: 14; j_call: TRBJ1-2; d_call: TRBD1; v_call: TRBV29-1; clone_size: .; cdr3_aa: CSVEATGGSYGYTF; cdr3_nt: TGCAGCGTTGAAGCGACAGGGGGCAGTTATGGCTACACCTTC
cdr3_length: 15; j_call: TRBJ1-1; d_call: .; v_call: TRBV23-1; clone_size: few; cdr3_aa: CASSQYWGPNTEAFF; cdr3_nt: TGCGCCAGCAGTCAATATTGGGGACCGAACACTGAAGCTTTCTTT
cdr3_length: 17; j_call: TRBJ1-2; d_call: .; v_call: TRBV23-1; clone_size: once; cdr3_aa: CASGSGQGPTRHYGYTF; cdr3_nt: TGCGCCAGCGGCTCGGGACAAGGCCCCACACGACACTATGGCTACACCTTC
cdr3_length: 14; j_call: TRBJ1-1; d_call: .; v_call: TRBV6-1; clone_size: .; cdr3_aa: CASSESDRDTEAFF; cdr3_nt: TGTGCCAGCAGTGAATCCGATAGGGACACTGAAGCTTTCTTT
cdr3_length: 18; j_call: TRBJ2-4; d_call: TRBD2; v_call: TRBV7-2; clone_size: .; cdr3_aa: CASSLQAGGAGAKNIQYF; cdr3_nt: TGTGCCAGCAGCTTACAAGCGGGGGGGGCAGGAGCCAAAAACATTCAGTACTTC
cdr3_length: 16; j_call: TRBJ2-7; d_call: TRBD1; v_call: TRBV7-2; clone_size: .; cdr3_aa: CASSLTTGGGSYEQYF; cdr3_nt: TGTGCCAGCAGCTTAACGACAGGGGGTGGCTCCTACGAGCAGTACTTC
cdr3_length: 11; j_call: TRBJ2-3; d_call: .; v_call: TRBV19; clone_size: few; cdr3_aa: CASRMTDTQYF; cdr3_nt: TGTGCCAGCAGGATGACAGATACGCAGTATTTT
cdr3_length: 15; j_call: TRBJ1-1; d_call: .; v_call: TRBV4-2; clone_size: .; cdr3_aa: CASSQAMGGKTEAFF; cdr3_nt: TGTGCCAGCAGCCAAGCGATGGGGGGTAAGACTGAAGCTTTCTTT
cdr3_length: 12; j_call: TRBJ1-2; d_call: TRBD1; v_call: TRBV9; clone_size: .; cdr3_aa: CASRLTGGGYTF; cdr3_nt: TGTGCCAGCAGATTAACAGGGGGCGGCTACACCTTC
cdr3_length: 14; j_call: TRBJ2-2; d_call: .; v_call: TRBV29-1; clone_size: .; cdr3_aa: CSVGGGRNTGELFF; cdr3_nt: TGCAGCGTTGGTGGTGGAAGAAACACCGGGGAGCTGTTTTTT
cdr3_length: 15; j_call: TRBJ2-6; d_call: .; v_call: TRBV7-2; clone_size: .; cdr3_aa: CASSHDSSGANVLTF; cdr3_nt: TGTGCCAGCAGCCATGACAGCTCTGGGGCCAACGTCCTGACTTTC
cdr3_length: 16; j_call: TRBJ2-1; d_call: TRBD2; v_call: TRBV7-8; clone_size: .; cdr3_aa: CASSLAGLAGFNEQFF; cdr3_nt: TGTGCCAGCAGCTTAGCCGGACTAGCGGGATTCAATGAGCAGTTCTTC
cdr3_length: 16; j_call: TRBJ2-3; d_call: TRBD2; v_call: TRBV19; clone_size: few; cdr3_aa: CASSPTSGGSTDTQYF; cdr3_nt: TGTGCCAGTAGTCCAACTAGCGGAGGGAGCACAGATACGCAGTATTTT
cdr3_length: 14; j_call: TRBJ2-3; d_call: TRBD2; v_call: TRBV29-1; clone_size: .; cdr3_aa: CSVERAGGFNTQYF; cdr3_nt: TGCAGCGTTGAACGAGCGGGGGGATTTAATACGCAGTATTTT
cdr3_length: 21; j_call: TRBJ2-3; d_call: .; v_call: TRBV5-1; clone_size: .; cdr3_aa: CASSLARASETVVDTTDTQYF; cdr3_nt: TGCGCCAGCAGCTTGGCGCGGGCTAGCGAGACGGTAGTGGATACCACAGATACGCAGTATTTT
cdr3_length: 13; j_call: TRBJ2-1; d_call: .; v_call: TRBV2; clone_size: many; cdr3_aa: CATDTGFLNEQFF; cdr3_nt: TGTGCCACCGACACAGGGTTCCTCAATGAGCAGTTCTTC
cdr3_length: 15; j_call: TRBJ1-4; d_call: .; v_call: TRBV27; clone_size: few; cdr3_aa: CASTSLAAGEEKLFF; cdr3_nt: TGTGCCAGCACTTCTTTGGCGGCAGGGGAGGAAAAACTGTTTTTT
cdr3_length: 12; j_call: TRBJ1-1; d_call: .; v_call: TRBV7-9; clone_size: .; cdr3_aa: CASSLRDIEAFF; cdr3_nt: TGTGCCAGCAGCTTAAGGGATATTGAAGCTTTCTTT
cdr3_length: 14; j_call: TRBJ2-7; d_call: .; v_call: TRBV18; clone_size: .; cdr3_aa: CASSQKQSSYEQYF; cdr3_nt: TGTGCCAGCTCACAAAAACAAAGCTCCTACGAGCAGTACTTC
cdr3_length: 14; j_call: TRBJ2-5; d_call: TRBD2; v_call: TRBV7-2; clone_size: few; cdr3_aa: CASSRTGTSETQYF; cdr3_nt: TGTGCCAGCAGCCGAACCGGGACTAGCGAGACCCAGTACTTC
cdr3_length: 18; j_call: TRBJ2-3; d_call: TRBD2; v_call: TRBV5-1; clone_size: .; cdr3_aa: CASSRMSGGPSSTDTQYF; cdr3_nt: TGCGCCAGCAGCCGGATGAGCGGGGGGCCTTCTAGCACAGATACGCAGTATTTT
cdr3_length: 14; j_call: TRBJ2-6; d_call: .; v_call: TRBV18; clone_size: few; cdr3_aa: CASSPPSGANVLTF; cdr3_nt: TGTGCCAGCTCACCACCGTCTGGGGCCAACGTCCTGACTTTC
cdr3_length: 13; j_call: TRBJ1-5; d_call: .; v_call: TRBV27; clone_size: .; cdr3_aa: CASPGGSLQPQHF; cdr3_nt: TGTGCCAGTCCCGGGGGTTCCCTTCAGCCCCAGCATTTT
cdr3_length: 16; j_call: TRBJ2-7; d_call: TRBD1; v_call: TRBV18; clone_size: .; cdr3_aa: CASSLRDSNPPYEQYF; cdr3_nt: TGTGCCAGCTCCCTCCGGGACAGCAACCCCCCCTACGAGCAGTACTTC
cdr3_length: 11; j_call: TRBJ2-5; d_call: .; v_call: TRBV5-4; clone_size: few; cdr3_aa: CATGQQETQYF; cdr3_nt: TGTGCCACCGGACAGCAAGAGACCCAGTACTTC
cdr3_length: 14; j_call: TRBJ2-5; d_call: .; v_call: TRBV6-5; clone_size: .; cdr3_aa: CASSLSQLQETQYF; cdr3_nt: TGTGCCAGCAGCCTCAGCCAGCTTCAAGAGACCCAGTACTTC
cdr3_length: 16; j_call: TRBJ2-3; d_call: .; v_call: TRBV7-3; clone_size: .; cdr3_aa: CASSLSYSPITDTQYF; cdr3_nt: TGTGCCAGCAGCTTATCTTACAGTCCGATCACAGATACGCAGTATTTT
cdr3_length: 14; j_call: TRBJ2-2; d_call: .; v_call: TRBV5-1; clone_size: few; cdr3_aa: CASSLLQNTGELFF; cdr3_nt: TGCGCCAGCAGCTTACTTCAGAACACCGGGGAGCTGTTTTTT
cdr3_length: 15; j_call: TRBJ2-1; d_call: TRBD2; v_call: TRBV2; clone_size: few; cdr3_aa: CASRYGTSGRYEQFF; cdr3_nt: TGTGCCAGCCGATACGGGACTAGCGGGAGATATGAGCAGTTCTTC
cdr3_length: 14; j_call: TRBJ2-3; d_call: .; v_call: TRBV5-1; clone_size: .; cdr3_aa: CASSSLISTDTQYF; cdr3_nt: TGCGCCAGCAGCTCACTGATTTCGACAGATACGCAGTATTTT
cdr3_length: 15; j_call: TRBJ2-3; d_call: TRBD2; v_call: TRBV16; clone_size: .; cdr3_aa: CASSQSGGTTDTQYF; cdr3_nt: TGTGCCAGCAGCCAATCGGGAGGGACCACAGATACGCAGTATTTT
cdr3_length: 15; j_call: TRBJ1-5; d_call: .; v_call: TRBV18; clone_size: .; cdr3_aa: CASSPTGQLNQPQHF; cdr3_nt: TGTGCCAGCTCACCAACCGGCCAGCTCAATCAGCCCCAGCATTTT
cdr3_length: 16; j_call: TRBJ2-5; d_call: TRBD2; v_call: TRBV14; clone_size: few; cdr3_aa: CASSQLAGAVQETQYF; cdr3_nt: TGTGCCAGCAGCCAACTAGCGGGGGCGGTTCAAGAGACCCAGTACTTC
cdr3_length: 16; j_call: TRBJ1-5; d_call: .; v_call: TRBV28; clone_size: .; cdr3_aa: CASSFSPGTGNQPQHF; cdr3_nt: TGTGCCAGCAGTTTTTCGCCGGGGACGGGCAATCAGCCCCAGCATTTT